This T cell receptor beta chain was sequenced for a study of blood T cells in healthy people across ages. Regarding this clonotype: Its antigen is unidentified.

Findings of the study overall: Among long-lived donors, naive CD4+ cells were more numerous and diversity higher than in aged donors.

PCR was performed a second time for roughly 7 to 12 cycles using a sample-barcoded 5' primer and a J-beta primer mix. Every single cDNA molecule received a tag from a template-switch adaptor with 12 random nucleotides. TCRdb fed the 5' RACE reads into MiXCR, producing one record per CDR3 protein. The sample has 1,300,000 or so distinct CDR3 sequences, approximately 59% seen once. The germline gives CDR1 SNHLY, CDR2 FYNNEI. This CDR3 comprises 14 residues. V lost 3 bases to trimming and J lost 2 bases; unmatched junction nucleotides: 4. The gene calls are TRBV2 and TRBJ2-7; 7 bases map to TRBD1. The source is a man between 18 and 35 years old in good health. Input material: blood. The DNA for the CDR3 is TGTGCCAGCAGTGAGGGACAGTACGCCTACGAGCAGTACTTC. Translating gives CASSEGQYAYEQYF.